Reported below is one T cell receptor (beta chain). The data stem from a study of blood T cell repertoires in COVID-19. Study summary: Acute and convalescent COVID-19 samples came from the United States, Italy and Spain. Sources were T cells, B-cell-depleted T cells, or PBMCs; the material itself was cDNA or gDNA.

CDR1 is SGDLS, CDR2 YYNGEE, per germline. This CDR3 comprises 19 residues. V lost 0 bases, J lost 2 bases, and 12 bases stayed unmatched. Per the original methods: Amplification from reference gene primers served as the basis for estimated nucleated cell counts. Here immunoSEQ multiplex PCR was the method, and the copy in TCRdb shows in-frame clones only, minus some. D and trimming come from the DNA, and the V and J calls and clone size come from that table. The sample lists just under 250,000 clones, around 87% seen once, with about 2.9% in the top ten. This chain uses TRBV9 with TRBJ2-5, with 11 bases that match TRBD2. This clonotype was obtained from a woman aged 25 to 39 who had recovered from COVID-19. Input material: peripheral blood. CDR3 coding DNA: TGTGCCAGCAGCGTAGCCCCTAGCGGGGGGCCGGGGTGGCAAGAGACCCAGTACTTC. Translated: CASSVAPSGGPGWQETQYF.